This T cell receptor (beta chain) was captured by sequencing in a study of neurological immune-mediated disorders (dated by TCRdb to about 2019). Background for the entire study: Using UMI-based sequencing, the study compared peripheral blood TCR-beta repertoires from patients with HTLV-I-associated myelopathy (HAM/TSP), patients with multiple sclerosis, and healthy controls. Alongside PBMC samples, the set of 106 TCR-beta libraries contained longitudinal samples, technical triplicates, and paired CD4+ and CD8+ T-cell subsets that had been sorted. Of the 68 subjects in the cohort, some 14 were HAM/TSP patients, some 35 were multiple sclerosis patients, and some 20 were healthy controls.

cDNA synthesis used template-switch 5'RACE with a primer carrying a 10-nucleotide random unique molecular identifier tagging each TCR transcript. Over 180 million TCR-beta sequences, covering 15-18 subjects, were produced in each sequencing run. Total RNA was extracted with the RNeasy kit. TCR-beta VDJ regions were amplified with primers for the TCR constant region and the 5'RACE anchor, using the KAPA Real-time Library Amplification kit. Sample indexes and Illumina adaptors were added in a first PCR, after which library yield was increased in a second PCR. After Ampure bead purification, the roughly 650 bp TCR product was size-selected on a 2% E-gel SizeSelection system. Library quality was checked on a Bioanalyzer, concentration was measured with Qubit, and libraries were quantified with the Kapa Library Quantification kit before pooling. An Illumina HiSeq 2500 sequenced the libraries paired-end 2 x 150 bp. To increase sequence diversity, roughly 24-32% phiX was spiked into each library pool. Under the source paper's analysis protocol: The UMI-based MiGEC pipeline processed quality-filtered reads and removed over 75% of raw TCR sequences during error correction. VDJ genes were aligned to IMGT germline references, and each clonotype was defined by a unique CDR3 amino acid sequence together with V-J genes. VDJtools evaluated clonal expansion, Shannon diversity and CDR3 relatedness (CalcPairwiseDistances, ClusterSamples); CLCbio workbench built phylogenetic trees. Expanded clones were defined as having at least 8 unique UMIs, based on coefficient-of-variation modelling across technical triplicates. The public reads were reprocessed in TCRdb via fastp at Q25 and MiXCR, keeping in-frame beta chains. One record per CDR3 amino acid sequence lists the most common genes and DNA. The V and J calls follow TCRdb's processing rather than the paper's. This sample holds about 21,000 distinct CDR3 sequences; around 6.2% were observed only once. 35% to 55% of the sample comes from the top ten.

Study-wide findings and limitations: The highest TCR clonal expansion was observed in HAM/TSP patients, whereas the lowest was observed in MS patients, even when compared with healthy controls. No identical CDR3 amino acid sequences were shared among expanded clones across subjects, suggesting private TCR-beta repertoires in all groups.

Healthy controls were blood bank volunteers in Maryland, USA. For sorted-subset TCR libraries, under 1.2 million sorted CD4+ or CD8+ T cells were used. Peripheral blood underwent Ficoll-Hypaque density gradient centrifugation to isolate PBMCs, which were then cryopreserved in liquid nitrogen. The study also sequenced paired sorted CD4+ and CD8+ subsets from healthy controls, HAM/TSP patients and MS patients. In its sample, this clonotype was seen many times. Its antigen target is currently unknown. No base qualities exist here, and no much larger clone lies one base off it. V loses 0 bases of germline sequence and J loses 6 bases, and the interval between the two ends is 12 bases. The CDR3, cysteine through phenylalanine, is 15 amino acids long. The entry retains the CDR3 DNA only, 45 bases that are in frame from base 1. CDR1 ENHRY and CDR2 SYGVKD are derived from the germline V gene.

The V and J genes are TRBV10-3 and TRBJ1-5; TRBD1 is a possible D gene, resting on 6 matching bases. The receptor was isolated from a man between 18 and 35 years old in good health. The specimen was CD8+ T cells from blood. The nucleotide sequence is TGTGCCATCAGTGAGTCGATACAGGGTGGTCAGCCCCAGCATTTT. It codes for CAISESIQGGQPQHF.